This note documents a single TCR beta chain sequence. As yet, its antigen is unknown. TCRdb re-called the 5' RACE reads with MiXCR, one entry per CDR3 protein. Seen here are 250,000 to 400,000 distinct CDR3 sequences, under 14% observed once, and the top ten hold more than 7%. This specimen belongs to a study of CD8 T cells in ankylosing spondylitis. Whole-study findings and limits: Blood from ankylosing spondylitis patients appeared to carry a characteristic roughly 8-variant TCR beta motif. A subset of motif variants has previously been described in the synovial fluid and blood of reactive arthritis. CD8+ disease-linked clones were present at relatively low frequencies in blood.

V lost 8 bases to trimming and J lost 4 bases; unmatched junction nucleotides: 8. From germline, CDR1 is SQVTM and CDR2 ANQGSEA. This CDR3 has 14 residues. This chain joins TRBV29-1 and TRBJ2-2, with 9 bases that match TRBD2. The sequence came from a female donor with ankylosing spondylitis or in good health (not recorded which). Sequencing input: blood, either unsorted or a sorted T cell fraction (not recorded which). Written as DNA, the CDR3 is TGCAGCTTCCGGAGAGCGGGAGGCACCGGGGAGCTGTTTTTT. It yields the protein CSFRRAGGTGELFF.